This T cell receptor beta chain was obtained from a study of T cell changes during pregnancy in multiple sclerosis. Sequenced by immunoSEQ multiplex PCR; TCRdb stores in-frame clones only, minus some. Counted here are 45,000 to 50,000 clones, 90% to 95% occurring once; the ten biggest clones make up roughly 2.2%. Germline V gene data show CDR1 as MDHEN and CDR2 as SYDVKM. V gave up 4 bases and J gave up 3 bases; unmatched junction bases: 10. This CDR3 region has 16 residues. Material: peripheral blood, obtained in the third trimester of pregnancy. The sequence was obtained from a female donor with multiple sclerosis, enrolled in a pregnancy study. J is TRBJ2-5 and V is TRBV28; 8 bases fit TRBD2. This CDR3 is CASSSRFSGIKETQYF. DNA of the CDR3: TGTGCCAGCAGTTCACGATTTAGCGGGATAAAAGAGACCCAGTACTTC.